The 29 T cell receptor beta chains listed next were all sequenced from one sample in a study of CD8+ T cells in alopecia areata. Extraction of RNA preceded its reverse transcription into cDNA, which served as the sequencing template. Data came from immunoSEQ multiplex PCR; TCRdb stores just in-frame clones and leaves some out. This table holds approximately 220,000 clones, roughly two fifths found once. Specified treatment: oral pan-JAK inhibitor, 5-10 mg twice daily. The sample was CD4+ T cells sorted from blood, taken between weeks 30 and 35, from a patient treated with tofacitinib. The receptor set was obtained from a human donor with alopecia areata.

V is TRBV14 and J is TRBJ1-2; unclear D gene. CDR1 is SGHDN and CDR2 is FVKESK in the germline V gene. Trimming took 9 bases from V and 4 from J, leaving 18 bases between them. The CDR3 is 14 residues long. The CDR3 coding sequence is TGTGCCAGGCGTGACGCTAACATCGCCTATGGCTACACCTTC. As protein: CARRDANIAYGYTF.

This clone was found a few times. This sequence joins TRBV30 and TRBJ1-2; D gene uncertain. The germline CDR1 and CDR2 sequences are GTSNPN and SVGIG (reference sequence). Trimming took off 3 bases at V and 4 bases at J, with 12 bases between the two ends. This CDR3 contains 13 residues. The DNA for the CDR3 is TGTGCCTGGAGGGTCCCAAGCGGCTATGGCTACACCTTC. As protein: CAWRVPSGYGYTF.

The CDR3: CASSLSWGRGSYNEQFF. CDR3 bases: TGTGCCAGCAGTTTATCTTGGGGAAGGGGCTCCTACAATGAGCAGTTCTTC. The rearrangement links TRBV27 to TRBJ2-1; D might be TRBD1 (5 bases). The ends were cut back, 0 bases at V and 0 bases at J, with 12 bases in the middle. Germline values: CDR1 MNHEY, CDR2 SMNVEV (reference sequence). This CDR3 has 17 amino acids.

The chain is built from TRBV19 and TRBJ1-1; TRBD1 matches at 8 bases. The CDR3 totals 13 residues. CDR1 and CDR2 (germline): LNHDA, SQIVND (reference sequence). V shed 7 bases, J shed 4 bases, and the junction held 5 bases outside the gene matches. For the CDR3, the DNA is TGTGCCAGTACGACAGGGGAAGGCACTGAAGCTTTCTTT. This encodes CASTTGEGTEAFF.

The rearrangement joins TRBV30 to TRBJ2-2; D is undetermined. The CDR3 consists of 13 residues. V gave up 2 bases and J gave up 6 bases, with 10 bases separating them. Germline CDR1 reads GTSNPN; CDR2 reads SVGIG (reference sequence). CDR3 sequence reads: CAWSREGPGELFF. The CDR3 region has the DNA TGTGCCTGGAGTCGAGAAGGGCCCGGGGAGCTGTTTTTT.

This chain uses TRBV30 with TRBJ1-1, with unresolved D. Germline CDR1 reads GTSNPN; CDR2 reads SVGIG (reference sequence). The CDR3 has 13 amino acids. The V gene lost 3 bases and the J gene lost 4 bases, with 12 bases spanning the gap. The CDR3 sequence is CAWSPRRGTEAFF. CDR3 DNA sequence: TGTGCCTGGAGCCCCAGGCGAGGCACTGAAGCTTTCTTT. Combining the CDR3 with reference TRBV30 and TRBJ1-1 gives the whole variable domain SQTIHQWPATLVQPVGSPLSLECTVEGTSNPNLYWYRQAAGRGLQLLFYSVGIGQISSEVPQNLSASRPQDRQFILSSKKLLLSDSGFYLCAWSPRRGTEAFFGQGTRLTVV.

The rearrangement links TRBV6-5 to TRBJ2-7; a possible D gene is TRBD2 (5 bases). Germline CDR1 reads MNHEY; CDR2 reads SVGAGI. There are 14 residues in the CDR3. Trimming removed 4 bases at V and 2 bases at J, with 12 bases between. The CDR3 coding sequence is TGTGCCAGCAGTTTAATGTCGGGAACCTACGAGCAGTACTTC. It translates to CASSLMSGTYEQYF.

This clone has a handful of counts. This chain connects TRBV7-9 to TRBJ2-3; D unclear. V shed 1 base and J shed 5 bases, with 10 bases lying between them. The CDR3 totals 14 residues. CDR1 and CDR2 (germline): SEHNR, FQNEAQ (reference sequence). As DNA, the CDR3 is TGTGCCAGCAGCTTAGGGTCGAGGCAAGATACGCAGTATTTT. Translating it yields CASSLGSRQDTQYF.

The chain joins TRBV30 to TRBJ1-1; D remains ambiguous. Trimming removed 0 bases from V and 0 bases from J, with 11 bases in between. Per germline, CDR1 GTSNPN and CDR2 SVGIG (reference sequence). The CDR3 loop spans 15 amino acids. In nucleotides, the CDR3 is TGTGCCTGGAGTGTACGGGGTCTCATGAACACTGAAGCTTTCTTT. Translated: CAWSVRGLMNTEAFF. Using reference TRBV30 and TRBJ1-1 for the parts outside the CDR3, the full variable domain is SQTIHQWPATLVQPVGSPLSLECTVEGTSNPNLYWYRQAAGRGLQLLFYSVGIGQISSEVPQNLSASRPQDRQFILSSKKLLLSDSGFYLCAWSVRGLMNTEAFFGQGTRLTVV.

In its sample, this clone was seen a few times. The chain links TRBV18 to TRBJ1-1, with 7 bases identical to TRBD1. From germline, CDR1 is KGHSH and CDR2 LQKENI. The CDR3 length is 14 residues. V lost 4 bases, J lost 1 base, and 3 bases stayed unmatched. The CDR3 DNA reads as TGTGCCAGCTCACGCGACAGGGAGAACACTGAAGCTTTCTTT. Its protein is CASSRDRENTEAFF. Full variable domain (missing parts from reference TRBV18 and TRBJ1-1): NAGVMQNPRHLVRRRGQEARLRCSPMKGHSHVYWYRQLPEEGLKFMVYLQKENIIDESGMPKERFSAEFPKEGPSILRIQQVVRGDSAAYFCASSRDRENTEAFFGQGTRLTVV.

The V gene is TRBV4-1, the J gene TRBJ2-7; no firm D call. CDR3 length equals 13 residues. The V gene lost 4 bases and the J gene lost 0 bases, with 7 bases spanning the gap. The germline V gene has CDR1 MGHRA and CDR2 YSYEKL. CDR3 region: CASSRHSSYEQYF. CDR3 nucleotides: TGCGCCAGCAGCCGGCACAGCTCCTACGAGCAGTACTTC.

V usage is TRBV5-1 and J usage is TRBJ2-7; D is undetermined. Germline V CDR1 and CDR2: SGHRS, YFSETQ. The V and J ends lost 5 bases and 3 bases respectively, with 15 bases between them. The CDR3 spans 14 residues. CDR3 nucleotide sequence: TGCGCCAGCAGGGTAGATAAGGCCTACTACGAGCAGTACTTC. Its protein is CASRVDKAYYEQYF. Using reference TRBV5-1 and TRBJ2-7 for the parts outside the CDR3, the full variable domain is KAGVTQTPRYLIKTRGQQVTLSCSPISGHRSVSWYQQTPGQGLQFLFEYFSETQRNKGNFPGRFSGRQFSNSRSEMNVSTLELGDSALYLCASRVDKAYYEQYFGPGTRLTVT.

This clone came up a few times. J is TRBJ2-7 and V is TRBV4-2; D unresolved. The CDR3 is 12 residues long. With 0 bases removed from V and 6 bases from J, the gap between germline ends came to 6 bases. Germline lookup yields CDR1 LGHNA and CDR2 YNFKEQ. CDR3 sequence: CASSQDYFEQYF. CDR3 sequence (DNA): TGTGCCAGCAGCCAAGATTACTTCGAGCAGTACTTC.

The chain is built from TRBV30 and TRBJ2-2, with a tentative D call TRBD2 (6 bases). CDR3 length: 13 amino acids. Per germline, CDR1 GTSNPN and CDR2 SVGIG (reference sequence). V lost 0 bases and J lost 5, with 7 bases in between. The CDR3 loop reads CAWSVAGTGELFF. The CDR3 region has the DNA TGTGCCTGGAGTGTCGCGGGAACCGGGGAGCTGTTTTTT.

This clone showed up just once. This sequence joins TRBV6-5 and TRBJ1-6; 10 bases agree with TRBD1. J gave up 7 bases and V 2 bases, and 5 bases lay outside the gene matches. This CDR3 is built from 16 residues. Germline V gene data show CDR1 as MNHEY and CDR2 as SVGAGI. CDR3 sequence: CASSYGGGQGNSPLHF. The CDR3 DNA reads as TGTGCCAGCAGTTACGGGGGGGGACAGGGGAATTCACCCCTCCACTTT.

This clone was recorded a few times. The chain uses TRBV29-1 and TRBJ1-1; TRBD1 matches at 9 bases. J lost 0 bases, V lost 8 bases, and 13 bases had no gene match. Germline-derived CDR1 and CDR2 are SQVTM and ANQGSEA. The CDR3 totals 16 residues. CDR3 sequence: CSYSQGAGAMNTEAFF. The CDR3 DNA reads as TGCAGCTACTCACAGGGGGCAGGAGCTATGAACACTGAAGCTTTCTTT. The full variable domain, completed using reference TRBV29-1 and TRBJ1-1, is SAVISQKPSRDICQRGTSLTIQCQVDSQVTMMFWYRQQPGQSLTLIATANQGSEATYESGFVIDKFPISRPNLTFSTLTVSNMSPEDSSIYLCSYSQGAGAMNTEAFFGQGTRLTVV.

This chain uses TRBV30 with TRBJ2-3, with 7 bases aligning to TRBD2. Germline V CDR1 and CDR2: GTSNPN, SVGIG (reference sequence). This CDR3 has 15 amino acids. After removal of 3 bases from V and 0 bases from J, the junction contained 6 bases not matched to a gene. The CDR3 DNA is TGTGCCTGGAGCAAGCGGGGAGGGAGCACAGATACGCAGTATTTT. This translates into CAWSKRGGSTDTQYF.

CDR3 in DNA: TGTGCCAGCAGCTTAGGACAGAGTTTAACCGGGGAGCTGTTTTTT. Its protein product is CASSLGQSLTGELFF. The genes are TRBV7-6 and TRBJ2-2; TRBD1 might be the D (5 bases). The V end was cut by 1 base, the J end by 5 bases, with 11 bases between. Germline CDR1 reads SGHVS; CDR2 reads FNYEAQ. CDR3 length: 15 amino acids. The entire variable domain, with the rest obtained from reference TRBV7-6 and TRBJ2-2, is as follows: GAGVSQSPRYKVTKRGQDVALRCDPISGHVSLYWYRQALGQGPEFLTYFNYEAQQDKSGLPNDRFSAERPEGSISTLTIQRTEQRDSAMYRCASSLGQSLTGELFFGEGSRLTVL.

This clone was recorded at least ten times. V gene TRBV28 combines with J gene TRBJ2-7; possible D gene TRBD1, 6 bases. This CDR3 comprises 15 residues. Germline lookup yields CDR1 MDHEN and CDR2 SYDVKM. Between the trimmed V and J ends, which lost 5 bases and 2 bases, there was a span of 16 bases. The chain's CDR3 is CASSPEAGVAYEQYF. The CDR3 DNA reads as TGTGCCAGCAGTCCGGAGGCAGGGGTGGCCTACGAGCAGTACTTC.

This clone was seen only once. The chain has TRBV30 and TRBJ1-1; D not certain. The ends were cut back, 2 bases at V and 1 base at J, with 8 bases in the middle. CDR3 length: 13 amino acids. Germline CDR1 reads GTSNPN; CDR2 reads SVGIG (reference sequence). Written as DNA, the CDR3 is TGTGCCTGGAGTAACGAGCGGAACACTGAAGCTTTCTTT. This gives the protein CAWSNERNTEAFF.

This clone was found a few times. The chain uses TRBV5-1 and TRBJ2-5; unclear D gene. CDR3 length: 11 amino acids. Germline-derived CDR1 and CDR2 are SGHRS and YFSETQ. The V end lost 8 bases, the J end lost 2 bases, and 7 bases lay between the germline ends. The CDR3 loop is CASTEQETQYF. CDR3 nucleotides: TGCGCCAGTACAGAACAAGAGACCCAGTACTTC.

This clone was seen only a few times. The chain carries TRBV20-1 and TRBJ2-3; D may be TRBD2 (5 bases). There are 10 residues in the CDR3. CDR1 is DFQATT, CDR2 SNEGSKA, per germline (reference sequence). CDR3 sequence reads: CSPSGDTQYF. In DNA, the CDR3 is TGCAGCCCTTCGGGGGATACGCAGTATTTT.

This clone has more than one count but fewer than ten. This chain's CDR3 is CASKSDRYSPLHF. CDR3 in DNA: TGTGCCAGCAAATCGGACAGGTATTCACCCCTCCACTTT. This sequence joins TRBV2 and TRBJ1-6; 7 bases align to TRBD1. Unmatched junction bases numbered 5, after V lost 7 bases and J lost 8 bases. CDR1 and CDR2 (germline): SNHLY, FYNNEI. The CDR3 covers 13 residues.

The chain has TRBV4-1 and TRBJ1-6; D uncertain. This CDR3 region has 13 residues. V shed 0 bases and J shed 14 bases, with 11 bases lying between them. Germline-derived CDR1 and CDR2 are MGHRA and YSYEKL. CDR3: CASSQDPSRSLHF. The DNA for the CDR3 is TGCGCCAGCAGCCAAGATCCTTCTAGGTCCCTCCACTTT.

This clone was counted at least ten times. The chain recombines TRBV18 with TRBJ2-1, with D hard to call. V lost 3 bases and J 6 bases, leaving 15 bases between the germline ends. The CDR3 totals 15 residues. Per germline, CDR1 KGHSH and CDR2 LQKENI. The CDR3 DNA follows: TGTGCCAGCTCACCCCTCGTTGGTGTTGTCAATGAGCAGTTCTTC. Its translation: CASSPLVGVVNEQFF. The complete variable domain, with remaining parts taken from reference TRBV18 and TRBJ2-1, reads NAGVMQNPRHLVRRRGQEARLRCSPMKGHSHVYWYRQLPEEGLKFMVYLQKENIIDESGMPKERFSAEFPKEGPSILRIQQVVRGDSAAYFCASSPLVGVVNEQFFGPGTRLTVL.

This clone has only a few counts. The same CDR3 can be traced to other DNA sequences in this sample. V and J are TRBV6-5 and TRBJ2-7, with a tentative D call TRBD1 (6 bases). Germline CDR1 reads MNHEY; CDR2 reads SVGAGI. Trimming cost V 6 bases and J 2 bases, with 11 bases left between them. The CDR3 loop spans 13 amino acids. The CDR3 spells CASRLGQTYEQYF. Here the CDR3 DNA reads TGTGCCAGCAGGCTCGGACAGACCTACGAGCAGTACTTC.

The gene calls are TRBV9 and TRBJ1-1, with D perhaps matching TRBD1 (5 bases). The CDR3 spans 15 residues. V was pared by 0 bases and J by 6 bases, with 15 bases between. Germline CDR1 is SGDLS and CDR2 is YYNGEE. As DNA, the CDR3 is TGTGCCAGCAGCGTAGGTGAGGGGAGTCCGCCTGAAGCTTTCTTT. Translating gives CASSVGEGSPPEAFF. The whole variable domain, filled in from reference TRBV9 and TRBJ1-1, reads DSGVTQTPKHLITATGQRVTLRCSPRSGDLSVYWYQQSLDQGLQFLIQYYNGEERAKGNILERFSAQQFPDLHSELNLSSLELGDSALYFCASSVGEGSPPEAFFGQGTRLTVV.

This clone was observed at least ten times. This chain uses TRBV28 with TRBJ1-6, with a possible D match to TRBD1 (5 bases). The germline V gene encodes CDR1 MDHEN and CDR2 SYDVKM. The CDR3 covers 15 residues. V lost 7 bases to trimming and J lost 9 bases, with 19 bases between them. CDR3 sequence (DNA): TGTGCCAGCATTCCATGGGGGACCGTCCCTTCACCCCTCCACTTT. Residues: CASIPWGTVPSPLHF.

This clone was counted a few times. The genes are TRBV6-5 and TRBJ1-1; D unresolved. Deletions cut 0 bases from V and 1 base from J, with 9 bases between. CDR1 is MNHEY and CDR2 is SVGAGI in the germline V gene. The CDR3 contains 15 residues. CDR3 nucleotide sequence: TGTGCCAGCAGTTACTCTTTTTCGGGGAACACTGAAGCTTTCTTT. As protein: CASSYSFSGNTEAFF.